These 5 T cell receptor beta chains were sequenced from one sample in a study of identical twins. TCRdb re-derived calls from the 5' RACE reads in MiXCR, one entry per CDR3 protein. The table has 700,000 or so distinct CDR3 sequences, 21% seen once. These data are also associated with another study on T cells expressing NK-cell markers.

The sequencing input was PBMCs. All receptors derive from a young woman in good health.

In its sample, this clonotype was seen many times. One end of the junction is discordant with germline, which a read error may explain. The V call is TRBV27, the J call TRBJ2-1, with 8 bases that match TRBD2. The length of the CDR3 is 12 residues. Germline loops: CDR1 MNHEY, CDR2 SMNVEV (reference sequence). The CDR3 loop reads CASSTGGSGSYF. The CDR3 bases are TGTGCCAGCAGTACCGGCGGCAGCGGGAGCTACTTC.

This clonotype turned up a few times. The V and J genes are TRBV12-3 or TRBV12-4 and TRBJ2-1; perhaps TRBD2 as D (5 bases). V was pared by 3 bases and J by 7 bases, with 10 bases between. The CDR3 runs 13 residues. CDR3 region: CASSFGLPNEQFF. For the CDR3, the DNA is TGTGCCAGCAGTTTCGGACTCCCAAATGAGCAGTTCTTC.

This clonotype was observed a few times. The chain employs TRBV20-1 and TRBJ1-5; D uncertain. The CDR3 has 14 amino acids. CDR1 DFQATT and CDR2 SNEGSKA come from the germline V gene (reference sequence). V lost 3 bases, J lost 1 base, and 10 bases lay in between. The CDR3 spells CSASIPASNQPQHF. In nucleotides, the CDR3 is TGCAGTGCTAGTATACCTGCCAGCAATCAGCCCCAGCATTTT.

In its sample, this clonotype was seen a few times. The genes are TRBV4-3 and TRBJ2-1, with TRBD2 matching 14 bases. Trimming at V came to 2 bases and at J to 10 bases, leaving 7 bases not matched to a gene. This CDR3 comprises 16 residues. The germline gives CDR1 LGHNA, CDR2 YSLEER. This CDR3 reads CASSQWGLAGAGEQFF. The CDR3, as DNA: TGCGCCAGCAGCCAATGGGGACTAGCGGGAGCGGGCGAGCAGTTCTTC.

J is TRBJ2-5 and V is TRBV20-1; 9 bases line up with TRBD1. The CDR3 consists of 14 residues. V gave up 5 bases and J gave up 5 bases; unmatched junction bases: 9. Germline CDR1 reads DFQATT; CDR2 reads SNEGSKA (reference sequence). The CDR3 spells CSASGTGRAETQYF. DNA for the CDR3: TGCAGTGCTTCCGGGACAGGGAGGGCCGAGACCCAGTACTTC.